This TCR beta chain originates from a study of shared clonotypes between healthy human individuals. Study context: CD8 memory received one plate per donor, CD8 naive two, CD4 memory three and CD4 naive three.

Germline lookup yields CDR1 SGHRS and CDR2 YFSETQ. Trimming pared 4 bases from V and 3 bases from J, leaving 11 bases between. The CDR3 contains 13 residues. The naive CD8 subset, CD45RO-negative cells positively selected for CCR7, excluded terminally differentiated effector memory CD45RA+ cells. The donors, healthy adults who were HIV-negative, had experienced no recent acute infections or vaccinations. Libraries were prepared by immunoSEQ multiplex PCR; TCRdb keeps only in-frame clonotypes and omits some of them. The profile covers 2 million to 2.5 million clones, with about 92% appearing a single time and 1.5% to 2% taken by the ten largest.

The receptor was derived from a man between 18 and 35 years old in good health. Some clones in this sample may be carry-over from other donors' samples. The sequenced sample consisted of naive CD8+ T cells from PBMCs. The rearrangement links TRBV5-1 to TRBJ2-7; D gene ambiguous. The CDR3 DNA is TGCGCCAGCAGCCCAGGACGGAGCTACGAGCAGTACTTC. Protein sequence: CASSPGRSYEQYF. The entire variable domain, with the rest obtained from reference TRBV5-1 and TRBJ2-7, is as follows: KAGVTQTPRYLIKTRGQQVTLSCSPISGHRSVSWYQQTPGQGLQFLFEYFSETQRNKGNFPGRFSGRQFSNSRSEMNVSTLELGDSALYLCASSPGRSYEQYFGPGTRLTVT.